The present T cell receptor beta chain was sequenced within a study of T cells after yellow fever vaccination (dated by TCRdb to between 2019 and 2020). As for the study more broadly: Libraries from fractions with low cell numbers were prepared with the SMART-Seq v4 Ultra Low Input RNA kit. To track T-cell clones before and after primary and booster YFV17D yellow fever vaccination, bulk TCR alpha and beta repertoires were sequenced longitudinally. The cohort comprised two healthy male donors, one aged 18 to 29 and one aged 30 to 39 years. Blood samples were taken at several timepoints before and after primary and secondary immunization, and bulk PBMC replicates and cell subsets were isolated.

The CDR3 runs 15 residues from the cysteine to the phenylalanine. Of the read, only the CDR3 DNA is kept; its 45 bases are in frame from base 1. V drops 2 bases and J drops 2 bases, leaving 12 bases in between. As encoded in the germline V gene (reference sequence), CDR1 is WNHNN while CDR2 is SYGVQD. Overall results and qualifications from the work: The secondary T-cell response was found to be weaker but faster than the primary response, with a peak reached on day 5 rather than on day 15. Because only a couple of donors were included in the study, the extent to which the findings can be generalized is limited. A small share of clonotypes was detected in both CD4 and CD8 compartments, with the overlap likely arising from convergent recombination. Most clones expanded after primary vaccination (about 96% of CD4 and around 88% of CD8) were re-detected after the booster, suggesting that broad memory maintenance occurred. Computational filtering was required because FACS-sorted repertoires could contain abundant contaminating clonotypes from the bulk population.

What the treatment or condition label conveys for this sample: live attenuated yellow fever vaccine strain. At each blood-draw timepoint, two biological replicates of bulk PBMCs were obtained. A standard Ficoll-Paque protocol was used to isolate PBMCs from peripheral blood. TriZol was used to extract RNA from bulk PBMCs, from CD4 and CD8 fractions, and from dextramer-positive and dextramer-negative fractions. In this sample, this clonotype turned up many times. Its antigen target is currently unknown. No base-level quality is on record; no much larger clone is a single base apart. TCR cDNA was synthesized by 5'RACE template switching, through which a universal primer site and unique molecular identifiers were introduced. Priming for cDNA synthesis came from both the TCR alpha and TCR beta constant segments. Libraries were amplified in two PCR steps, with sample barcodes and sequencing adapters added in the second step. Sequencing of the libraries was done on either Illumina HiSeq 2500 (2x100 bp) or NovaSeq (2x150 bp). The paper's processing steps were these. Reads were demultiplexed and collapsed into UMI consensus sequences with MIGEC, and V(D)J alignment was performed with MiXCR. Vaccine-responding clonotypes were defined with edgeR using replicate PBMC samples, requiring FDR below 0.01 and a log2 fold change above 5 up to day 15. Each bulk clonotype was labeled CD4 or CD8 based on which sequenced repertoire, CD4 or CD8, contained the clonotype at higher abundance. Using fastp at Q25 and MiXCR, TCRdb reprocessed the public reads and kept productive beta chains. Each entry merges the rows of one CDR3 protein and shows their most common DNA and genes. In this record, the V and J calls reflect TCRdb's handling and not the investigators' own analysis. The sample has some 400,000 distinct CDR3 sequences on record, approximately 6% of them singletons. Together, the top ten hold about 15% of the sample.

This TCR was sampled from a man aged 25 to 40 who received the YFV17D yellow fever vaccine. The input for sequencing was PBMCs, taken 5 days after the yellow fever booster vaccination. The receptor chain draws on TRBV10-1 and TRBJ2-5, with the D call perhaps TRBD1 or TRBD2, as 5 bases match in each case. The CDR3 protein sequence reads: CASSEAKGPQETQYF. At the DNA level, the sequence is TGCGCCAGCAGTGAGGCAAAGGGACCGCAAGAGACCCAGTACTTC.